This entry describes one T cell receptor (beta chain). V lost 0 bases and J lost 2, with 12 bases in between. CDR1 and CDR2 from the germline V gene are SGDLS and YYNGEE. The CDR3 is 15 amino acids. This sample was taken from a study of blood T cell repertoires in COVID-19. Profiled with immunoSEQ multiplex PCR; TCRdb holds only in-frame clones, not every one. This table has about 300,000 clones, more than 70% appearing once. V gene TRBV9 combines with J gene TRBJ2-7; a weak D match, TRBD2 (5 bases). The material sequenced was peripheral blood. The sequence was collected from a man aged 18 to 29 who had recovered from COVID-19. The DNA for the CDR3 is TGTGCCAGCAGCGTAGAGGACTTTACCGCCTACGAGCAGTACTTC. Translated: CASSVEDFTAYEQYF.